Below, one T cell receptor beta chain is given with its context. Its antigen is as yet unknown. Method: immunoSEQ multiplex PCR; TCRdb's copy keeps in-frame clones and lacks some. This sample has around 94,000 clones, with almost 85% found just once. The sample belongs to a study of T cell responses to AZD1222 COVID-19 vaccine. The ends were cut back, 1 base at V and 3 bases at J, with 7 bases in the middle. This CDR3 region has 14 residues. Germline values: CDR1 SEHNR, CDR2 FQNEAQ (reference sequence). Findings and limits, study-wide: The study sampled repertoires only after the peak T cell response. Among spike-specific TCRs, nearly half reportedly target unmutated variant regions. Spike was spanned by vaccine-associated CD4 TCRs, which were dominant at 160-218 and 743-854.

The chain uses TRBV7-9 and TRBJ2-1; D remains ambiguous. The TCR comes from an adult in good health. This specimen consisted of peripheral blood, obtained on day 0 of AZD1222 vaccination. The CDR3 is CASSLEPSYNEQFF. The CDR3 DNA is TGTGCCAGCAGCTTAGAACCGAGCTACAATGAGCAGTTCTTC.